This T cell receptor beta chain was captured in a study of identical twins. Everyone who gave samples was a healthy Caucasian. One entry per CDR3 protein results from TCRdb running MiXCR on the 5' RACE reads. Found here are some 1,600,000 distinct CDR3 sequences, 32% of them singletons; the top ten hold 0.25% to 0.3%. This clonotype was counted between two and nine times. What it binds is not known. Findings and limits, study-wide: Partly confounded zero-insertion analyses could result from invariant MAIT and iNKT cells.

Germline CDR1 and CDR2: SGHDT and YYEEEE. This CDR3 has 16 amino acids. V gave up 0 bases and J gave up 5 bases, with 16 bases separating them. This TCR was sampled from a newborn girl in good health. The rearrangement joins TRBV5-6 to TRBJ2-3; a possible D gene is TRBD2 (5 bases). Specimen: cord blood. The CDR3 protein is CASSLALGIGGDTQYF. CDR3 coding DNA: TGTGCCAGCAGCTTGGCTCTCGGGATAGGTGGAGATACGCAGTATTTT.